This T cell receptor (beta chain) appears in the sequencing data of a study of blood T cells in healthy people across ages. Study results and caveats: The fall in TCR beta diversity per million T cells was roughly linear with age.

In the case of this clonotype: The antigen remains unidentified.

Next came a second PCR, run for roughly 6 to 11 cycles, which used a sample-barcoded 5' primer along with a J-beta primer mix. TCRdb re-called the 5' RACE reads with MiXCR, one entry per CDR3 protein. Altogether hundreds of thousands of distinct CDR3 sequences are present, about 43% being singletons, with the ten largest covering around 30%. There are 15 residues in the CDR3. Germline CDR1 SGHAT, CDR2 FQNNGV. V was shortened by 1 base and J by 4 bases, with 14 bases between the two germline ends. Sequencing used blood. V usage is TRBV11-2 and J usage is TRBJ2-7; D perhaps matches TRBD1 (5 bases). The sequence derives from an elderly man in good health. CDR3 loop: CASSLVGASLYEQYF. The CDR3 DNA follows: TGTGCCAGCAGCTTAGTAGGGGCGAGTCTTTACGAGCAGTACTTC.